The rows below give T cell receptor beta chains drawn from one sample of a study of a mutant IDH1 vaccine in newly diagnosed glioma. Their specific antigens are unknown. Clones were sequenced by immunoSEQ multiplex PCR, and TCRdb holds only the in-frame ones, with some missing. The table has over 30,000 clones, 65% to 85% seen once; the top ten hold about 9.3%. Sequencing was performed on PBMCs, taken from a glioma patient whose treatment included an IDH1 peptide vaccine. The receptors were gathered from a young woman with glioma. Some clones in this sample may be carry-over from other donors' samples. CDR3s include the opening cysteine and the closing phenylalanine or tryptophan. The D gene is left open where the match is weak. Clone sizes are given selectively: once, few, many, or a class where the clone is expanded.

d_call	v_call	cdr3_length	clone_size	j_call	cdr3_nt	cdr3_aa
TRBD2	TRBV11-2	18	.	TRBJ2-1	TGTGCCAGCAGCTCCCCGAGGGGGGCTAGCGGGACCTACAATGAGCAGTTCTTC	CASSSPRGASGTYNEQFF
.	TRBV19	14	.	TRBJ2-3	TGTGCCAGTAGTACCTCGGGGCCGACAGATACGCAGTATTTT	CASSTSGPTDTQYF
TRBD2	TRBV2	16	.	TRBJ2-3	TGTGCCAGCAGTGAAGGGACTAGCCGTTACACAGATACGCAGTATTTT	CASSEGTSRYTDTQYF
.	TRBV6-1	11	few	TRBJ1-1	TGTGCCAGCAGTGGATTAGTCGGAGCTTTCTTT	CASSGLVGAFF
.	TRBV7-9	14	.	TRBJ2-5	TGTGCCAGCAGCTTAATCGGGGTAGGAGAGACCCAGTACTTC	CASSLIGVGETQYF
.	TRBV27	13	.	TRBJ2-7	TGTGCCAGCAGTTCGGACAGATCCTACGAGCAGTACTTC	CASSSDRSYEQYF
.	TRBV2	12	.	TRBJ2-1	TGTGCCAGCAGTCGAGGTCAGAATGAGCAGTTCTTC	CASSRGQNEQFF
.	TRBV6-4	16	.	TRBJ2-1	TGTGCCAGCAGTGACTCGGCGGGGAGCTCCTACAATGAGCAGTTCTTC	CASSDSAGSSYNEQFF
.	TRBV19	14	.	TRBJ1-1	TGTGCCAGTAGGGATTCGGTGGGTCCGATCCGAGCTTTCTTT	CASRDSVGPIRAFF
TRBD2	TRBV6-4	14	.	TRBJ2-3	TGTGCCAGCAGTGACCTAGCGGGAGCAGATACGCAGTATTTT	CASSDLAGADTQYF
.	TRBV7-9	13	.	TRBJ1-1	TGTGCCAGCAGCCTGACAGAATACACTGAAGCTTTCTTT	CASSLTEYTEAFF
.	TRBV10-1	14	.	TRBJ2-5	TGCGCCAGCAGTGAGTCGGGAGGAGGAGAGACCCAGTACTTC	CASSESGGGETQYF
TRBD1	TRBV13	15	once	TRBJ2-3	TGTGCCAGCAGCCACGGACAGGGGATCACAGATACGCAGTATTTT	CASSHGQGITDTQYF
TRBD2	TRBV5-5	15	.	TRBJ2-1	TGTGCCAGCAGCCATGGACTAGCGGGAGCCTCTGAGCAGTTCTTC	CASSHGLAGASEQFF
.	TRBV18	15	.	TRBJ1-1	TGTGCCAGCTCACCGACGGCAGGGGTGAACACTGAAGCTTTCTTT	CASSPTAGVNTEAFF
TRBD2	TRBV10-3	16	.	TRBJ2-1	TGTGCCATCAGTGCCAGGACTAGCGGGAGTTTGAATGAGCAGTTCTTC	CAISARTSGSLNEQFF
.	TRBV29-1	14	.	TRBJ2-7	TGCAGCGTTGAATCACAGTCAATGTCTCGGGAGCAGTACTTC	CSVESQSMSREQYF
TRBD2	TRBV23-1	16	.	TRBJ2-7	TGCGCCAGCAGAAGACTAGCGGGATTAAAGTCCTACGAGCAGTACTTC	CASRRLAGLKSYEQYF
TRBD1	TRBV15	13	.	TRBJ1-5	TGTGCCACCTCCGGACAGGCGGATCAGCCCCAGCATTTT	CATSGQADQPQHF
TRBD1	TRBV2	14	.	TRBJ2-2	TGTGCCAGCAGTGAACAGGGGGACACCGGGGAGCTGTTTTTT	CASSEQGDTGELFF
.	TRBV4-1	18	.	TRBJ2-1	TGCGCCAGCAGCCCCTTGGGACCGGGCCGAATCTCCTACAATGAGCAGTTCTTC	CASSPLGPGRISYNEQFF
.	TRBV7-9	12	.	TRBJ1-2	TGTGCCAGCAGCATTAACAGTGATGGCTACACCTTC	CASSINSDGYTF
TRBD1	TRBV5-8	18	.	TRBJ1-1	TGTGCCAGCAGCTTGCGGGACAGGGAGGGAGGGGATAACACTGAAGCTTTCTTT	CASSLRDREGGDNTEAFF
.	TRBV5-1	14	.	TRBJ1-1	TGCGCCAGCAGCTTGCGCGCGGCGAACACTGAAGCTTTCTTT	CASSLRAANTEAFF
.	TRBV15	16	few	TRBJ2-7	TGTGCCACCAGCAGAGATCCGGGGCGGGACTCCTACGAGCAGTACTTC	CATSRDPGRDSYEQYF
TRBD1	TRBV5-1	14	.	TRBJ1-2	TGCGCCAGCCGCCGGGACAGCTCTAACTATGGCTACACCTTC	CASRRDSSNYGYTF
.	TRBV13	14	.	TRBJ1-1	TGTGCCAGCAGCTCTTGGACGGCCAACACTGAAGCTTTCTTT	CASSSWTANTEAFF
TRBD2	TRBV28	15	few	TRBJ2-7	TGTGCCAGCAGTCTCCTACTAGCGGGGGGCCTAGAGCAGTACTTC	CASSLLLAGGLEQYF
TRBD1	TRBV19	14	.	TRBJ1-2	TGTGCCAGTAGCCGGGACAGGGGGAACTATGGCTACACCTTC	CASSRDRGNYGYTF
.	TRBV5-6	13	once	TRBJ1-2	TGTGCCAGCAGCTTAATGGGGGGCCTAGGCTACACCTTC	CASSLMGGLGYTF
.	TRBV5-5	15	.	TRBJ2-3	TGTGCCAGCAGCGAGGACAGTCCCTACACAGATACGCAGTATTTT	CASSEDSPYTDTQYF
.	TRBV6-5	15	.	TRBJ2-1	TGTGCCAGCAGCCCCGGACAGCTACAACGGGGTGAGCAGTTCTTC	CASSPGQLQRGEQFF
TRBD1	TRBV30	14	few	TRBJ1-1	TGTGCCTGGAGTGTGCCCGACAGGGCCACTGAAGCTTTCTTT	CAWSVPDRATEAFF
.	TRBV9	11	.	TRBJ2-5	TGTGCCAGCAGTGGTTTGGGAGCCCAGTACTTC	CASSGLGAQYF
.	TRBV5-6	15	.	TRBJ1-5	TGTGCCAGCAGCTCCTACAGGGTCGGCAATCAGCCCCAGCATTTT	CASSSYRVGNQPQHF
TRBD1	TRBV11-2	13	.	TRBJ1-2	TGTGCCAGCAGCTTGGGACAGGGGCGCGGCTACACCTTC	CASSLGQGRGYTF
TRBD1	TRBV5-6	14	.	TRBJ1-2	TGTGCCAGCAGCTTCGACGACAGGGACTATGGCTACACCTTC	CASSFDDRDYGYTF
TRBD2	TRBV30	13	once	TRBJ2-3	TGTGCCTGGGCCCGTAGCGGGTTAGATACGCTGTATTTT	CAWARSGLDTLYF
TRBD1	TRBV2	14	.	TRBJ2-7	TGTGCCAGCAGGGGGACAGGGGGCGACTACGAGCAGTACTTC	CASRGTGGDYEQYF
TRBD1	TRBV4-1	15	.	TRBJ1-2	TGCGCCAGCAGCCCTGTCGACAGGGGACGGCGAGGCTACACCTTC	CASSPVDRGRRGYTF
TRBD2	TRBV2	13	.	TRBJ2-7	TGTGCCCGCGGGGGGGATAGCGGTGGCGAGCAGTACTTC	CARGGDSGGEQYF
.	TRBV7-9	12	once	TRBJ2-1	TGTGCCAGCAGCCTAAACGCGGATGAGCAGTTCTTC	CASSLNADEQFF
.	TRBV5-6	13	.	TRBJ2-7	TGTGCCAGCAGCTCCGGGACAATCGAGGAGCAGTACTTC	CASSSGTIEEQYF
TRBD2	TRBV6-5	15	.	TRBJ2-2	TGTGCCAGTTCCCCTAGCGGGAGTGCGGCCGGGGAGCTGTTTTTT	CASSPSGSAAGELFF
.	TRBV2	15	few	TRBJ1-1	TGTGCCAGCAGTGCCCTGAGACGTATGAACACTGAAGCTTTCTTT	CASSALRRMNTEAFF
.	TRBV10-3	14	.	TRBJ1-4	TGTGCCATCAGGGACAGCGCAACTAATGAAAAACTGTTTTTT	CAIRDSATNEKLFF
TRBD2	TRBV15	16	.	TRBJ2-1	TGTGCCACCAGCAGAGCTTTTAGGGGAGGGGAGGATGAGCAGTTCTTC	CATSRAFRGGEDEQFF
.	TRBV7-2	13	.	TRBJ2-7	TGTGCCAGCAGCCCGGGGGACGCCTACGAGCAGTACTTC	CASSPGDAYEQYF
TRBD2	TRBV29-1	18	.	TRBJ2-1	TGCAGCGTCGCCGGGACTAGCGGGAGGGAAGTAATTTACAATGAGCAGTTCTTC	CSVAGTSGREVIYNEQFF
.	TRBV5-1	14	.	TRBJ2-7	TGCGCCAGCAGCCCAGCACTGGGCTCCAGCGAGCAGTACTTC	CASSPALGSSEQYF
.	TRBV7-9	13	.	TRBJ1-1	TGTGCCAGCAGCTTAGCGAGGAACACTGAAGCTTTCTTT	CASSLARNTEAFF
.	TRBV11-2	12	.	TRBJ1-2	TGTGCCAGCAGCGGGGCAGGGGATGGCTACACCTTC	CASSGAGDGYTF
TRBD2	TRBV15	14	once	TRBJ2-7	TGTGCCACCAGCAGGACGGGACTAGCGGACGAGCAGTACTTC	CATSRTGLADEQYF
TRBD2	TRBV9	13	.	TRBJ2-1	TGTGCCAGCCCGGGACTAGCGACCAATGAGCAGTTCTTC	CASPGLATNEQFF
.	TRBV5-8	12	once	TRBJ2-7	TGTGCCAGCAGCCGCAGGGGTAACGAGCAGTACTTC	CASSRRGNEQYF